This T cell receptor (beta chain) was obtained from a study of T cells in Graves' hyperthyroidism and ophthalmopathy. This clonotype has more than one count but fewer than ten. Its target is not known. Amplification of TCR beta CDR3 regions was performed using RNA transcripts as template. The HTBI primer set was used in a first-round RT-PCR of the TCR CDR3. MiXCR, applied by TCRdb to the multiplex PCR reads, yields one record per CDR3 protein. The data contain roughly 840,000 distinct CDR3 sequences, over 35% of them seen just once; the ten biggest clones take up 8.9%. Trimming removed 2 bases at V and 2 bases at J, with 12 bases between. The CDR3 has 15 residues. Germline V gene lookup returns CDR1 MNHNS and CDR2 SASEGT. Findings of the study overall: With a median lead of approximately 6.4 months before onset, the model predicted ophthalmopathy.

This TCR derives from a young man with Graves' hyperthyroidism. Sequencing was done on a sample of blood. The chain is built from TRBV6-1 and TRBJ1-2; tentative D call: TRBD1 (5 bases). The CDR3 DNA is TGTGCCAGCAGTGAATTTAGGGGCACCAACTATGGCTACACCTTC. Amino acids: CASSEFRGTNYGYTF.